Listed below are T cell receptor beta chains from one sample, sequenced in a study of somatic mutations in cytotoxic T cells in rheumatoid arthritis. The table came from immunoSEQ multiplex PCR; TCRdb's copy has only in-frame clones and leaves some out. This sample has around 20,000 clones, with 68% found just once. The sample comprised CD8+ T cells sorted from blood. The receptors derive from an adult with rheumatoid arthritis. The CDR3 runs from the conserved cysteine through the conserved F or W. D genes are given only for firm matches. Only part of the rows carry a size: once, few, many, or a class if the clone is expanded.

D: NA
size: NA
V: TRBV10-3
J: TRBJ1-6
DNA: TGTGCCATCAGTGAAGGACAAGGTGGAGGTAATAATTCACCCCTCCACTTT
CDR3: CAISEGQGGGNNSPLHF

D: NA
size: NA
V: TRBV4-3
J: TRBJ1-5
DNA: TGCGCCAGCAGCCAAAGGACAGGCAATCAGCCCCAGCATTTT
CDR3: CASSQRTGNQPQHF

D: TRBD1
size: NA
V: TRBV27
J: TRBJ1-2
DNA: TGTGCCAGCAGTTTAACGTTTCGGACAGGGGACTCCTATGGCTACACCTTC
CDR3: CASSLTFRTGDSYGYTF

D: NA
size: NA
V: TRBV6-5
J: TRBJ2-1
DNA: TGTGCCAGCAGTTACTCTGGGACCTATGAGCAGTTCTTC
CDR3: CASSYSGTYEQFF

D: TRBD1
size: NA
V: TRBV7-6
J: TRBJ2-2
DNA: TGTGCCAGCAGCTTAGCACAGGGGGATGGCTCCGGGGAGCTGTTTTTT
CDR3: CASSLAQGDGSGELFF

D: TRBD1
size: NA
V: TRBV4-1
J: TRBJ1-5
DNA: TGCGCCAGCAGCCCGGATCCAGGGGGAAATCAGCCCCAGCATTTT
CDR3: CASSPDPGGNQPQHF

D: NA
size: NA
V: TRBV28
J: TRBJ2-6
DNA: TGTGCCAGCAGTCCCCAGCCTATTCCTGGGGCCAACGTCCTGACTTTC
CDR3: CASSPQPIPGANVLTF

D: TRBD2
size: NA
V: TRBV15
J: TRBJ2-1
DNA: TGTGCCACCAGCACTAGCGGGGGGTCCTACAATGAGCAGTTCTTC
CDR3: CATSTSGGSYNEQFF

D: TRBD2
size: NA
V: TRBV11-2
J: TRBJ2-1
DNA: TGTGCCAGCAGCTTAGAAGGACTAGCGGCGTACAATGAGCAGTTCTTC
CDR3: CASSLEGLAAYNEQFF

D: NA
size: NA
V: TRBV11-2
J: TRBJ1-1
DNA: TGTGCCAGCAGTCCCGGGACGACACCTGAAGCTTTCTTT
CDR3: CASSPGTTPEAFF

D: TRBD1
size: NA
V: TRBV5-8
J: TRBJ2-1
DNA: TGTGCCAGCAGGGACAGGGTCTACAATGAGCAGTTCTTC
CDR3: CASRDRVYNEQFF

D: NA
size: NA
V: TRBV25-1
J: TRBJ1-1
DNA: TGTGCCAGTCAGGAGGGGGTACGCACTGAAGCTTTCTTT
CDR3: CASQEGVRTEAFF

D: NA
size: NA
V: TRBV4-2
J: TRBJ1-1
DNA: TGTGCCAGCCGGACGTACACTGAAGCTTTCTTT
CDR3: CASRTYTEAFF

D: NA
size: NA
V: TRBV10-3
J: TRBJ2-6
DNA: TGTGCCATCAGAACAGAGAGCTCTGGGGCCAACGTCCTGACTTTC
CDR3: CAIRTESSGANVLTF

D: NA
size: NA
V: TRBV28
J: TRBJ1-4
DNA: TGTGCCAGCAGTGGGGGCCTTAATGAAAAACTGTTTTTT
CDR3: CASSGGLNEKLFF

D: TRBD2
size: NA
V: TRBV28
J: TRBJ2-5
DNA: TGTGCCAGCAGAGGACTAGTATTCGGGACGTATTTTGGGGAGACCCAGTACTTC
CDR3: CASRGLVFGTYFGETQYF

D: NA
size: NA
V: TRBV7-8
J: TRBJ2-2
DNA: TGTGCCAGCAGGCCCCCGACAGGCTACTCGAACACCGGGGAGCTGTTTTTT
CDR3: CASRPPTGYSNTGELFF

D: NA
size: NA
V: TRBV7-9
J: TRBJ1-5
DNA: TGTGCCAGCACGGGCACCCTTAGCAATCAGCCCCAGCATTTT
CDR3: CASTGTLSNQPQHF

D: NA
size: NA
V: TRBV10-3
J: TRBJ1-1
DNA: TGTGCCATCAGTACCCTGAGTGTGGGGGGCTCGAGCACTGAAGCTTTCTTT
CDR3: CAISTLSVGGSSTEAFF

D: NA
size: few
V: TRBV5-4
J: TRBJ2-7
DNA: TGTGCCAGCAGCTTGGGAGGGTCCGAGCAGTACTTC
CDR3: CASSLGGSEQYF

D: NA
size: NA
V: TRBV6-6
J: TRBJ1-4
DNA: TGTGCCAGCAGTTACTCCGGGAGTAATGAAAAACTGTTTTTT
CDR3: CASSYSGSNEKLFF

D: NA
size: NA
V: TRBV27
J: TRBJ1-1
DNA: TGTGCCAGCATAGGACGCCTGAACACTGAAGCTTTCTTT
CDR3: CASIGRLNTEAFF

D: TRBD1
size: NA
V: TRBV2
J: TRBJ1-2
DNA: TGTGCCAGCAGCATCACCGGGACAGGGGCCGATGGCTACACCTTC
CDR3: CASSITGTGADGYTF

D: TRBD1
size: few
V: TRBV25-1
J: TRBJ1-2
DNA: TGTGCCAGCAGCCCAGGGGGATTGGACTATGGCTACACCTTC
CDR3: CASSPGGLDYGYTF

D: TRBD2
size: NA
V: TRBV19
J: TRBJ2-7
DNA: TGTGCCAGTAGTATTGCTAGCGGGGGATACGAGCAGTACTTC
CDR3: CASSIASGGYEQYF

D: TRBD2
size: NA
V: TRBV9
J: TRBJ2-1
DNA: TGTGCCAGCAGCGTAGATCGGGGGGACAATGAGCAGTTCTTC
CDR3: CASSVDRGDNEQFF

D: TRBD1
size: NA
V: TRBV30
J: TRBJ2-7
DNA: TGTGCCTGGAGTGGGACAGGGGGATCCTACGAGCAGTACTTC
CDR3: CAWSGTGGSYEQYF

D: NA
size: NA
V: TRBV4-1
J: TRBJ2-7
DNA: TGCGCCAGCAGCCAAGACCCAAACCTTTCCTACGAGCAGTACTTC
CDR3: CASSQDPNLSYEQYF

D: NA
size: NA
V: TRBV2
J: TRBJ1-1
DNA: TGTGCCAGCAGTGAGGGGGGGGGCACTGAAGCTTTCTTT
CDR3: CASSEGGGTEAFF

D: NA
size: medium-sized
V: TRBV6-5
J: TRBJ1-2
DNA: TGTGCCAGCAGTTACTCGTCTCGGGGGGAGAGTGGCTACACCTTC
CDR3: CASSYSSRGESGYTF

D: NA
size: NA
V: TRBV2
J: TRBJ2-5
DNA: TGTGCCAGCAGGGGGGGCGACCAAGAGACCCAGTACTTC
CDR3: CASRGGDQETQYF

D: NA
size: NA
V: TRBV7-9
J: TRBJ2-7
DNA: TGTGCCAGCAGCCAATGGTCCAGCTACGAGCAGTACTTC
CDR3: CASSQWSSYEQYF

D: NA
size: NA
V: TRBV19
J: TRBJ1-5
DNA: TGTGCCAGTAGTATAGATATGGGAGGGAATCAGCCCCAGCATTTT
CDR3: CASSIDMGGNQPQHF

D: TRBD2
size: NA
V: TRBV6-1
J: TRBJ2-3
DNA: TGTGCCAGCAGTGAAGCGTGGGGACTAGCGGGACCAGATACGCAGTATTTT
CDR3: CASSEAWGLAGPDTQYF

D: TRBD2
size: few
V: TRBV7-2
J: TRBJ2-1
DNA: TGTGCCAGCAGCCCGGGACTAGCGGGGGAAAACAATGAGCAGTTCTTC
CDR3: CASSPGLAGENNEQFF

D: NA
size: few
V: TRBV9
J: TRBJ2-2
DNA: TGTGCCAGCAGCGTTCCCAGGGAGACCGGGGAGCTGTTTTTT
CDR3: CASSVPRETGELFF

D: NA
size: few
V: TRBV7-2
J: TRBJ2-7
DNA: TGTGCCAGCAGCCTCATTTGGGGAAGCTACGAGCAGTACTTC
CDR3: CASSLIWGSYEQYF

D: TRBD1
size: NA
V: TRBV28
J: TRBJ2-4
DNA: TGTGCCAGCAGCCCAACGACAGGGTCCGGAAACATTCAGTACTTC
CDR3: CASSPTTGSGNIQYF

D: NA
size: NA
V: TRBV11-1
J: TRBJ1-2
DNA: TGTGCCAGCAGTTTCTCCGACGGCTACTATGGCTACACCTTC
CDR3: CASSFSDGYYGYTF

D: TRBD2
size: NA
V: TRBV6-1
J: TRBJ2-7
DNA: TGTGCCAGCAGGATCGGGACTAGCGATTCCTACGAGCAGTACTTC
CDR3: CASRIGTSDSYEQYF

D: NA
size: NA
V: TRBV2
J: TRBJ2-7
DNA: TGTGCCAGCATAGCGTCGCCCTACGAGCAGTACTTC
CDR3: CASIASPYEQYF

D: NA
size: NA
V: TRBV7-8
J: TRBJ2-7
DNA: TGTGCCAGCAGCAACCGGGACGAGCAGTACTTC
CDR3: CASSNRDEQYF

D: NA
size: NA
V: TRBV4-3
J: TRBJ2-3
DNA: TGCGCCAGCAGCCAGGCTTCAGGGGCCGCAGATACGCAGTATTTT
CDR3: CASSQASGAADTQYF

D: NA
size: NA
V: TRBV5-1
J: TRBJ2-5
DNA: TGCGCCAGCAGCTTGGGATGGGGAGGTCAGCAAGAGACCCAGTACTTC
CDR3: CASSLGWGGQQETQYF

D: NA
size: NA
V: TRBV29-1
J: TRBJ2-5
DNA: TGCAGCGTTGAACTGGGGATAGAGACCCAGTACTTC
CDR3: CSVELGIETQYF

D: NA
size: NA
V: TRBV5-1
J: TRBJ1-1
DNA: TGCGCCAGCAGCTTGACGGGGTTGGGGAACACTGAAGCTTTCTTT
CDR3: CASSLTGLGNTEAFF

D: NA
size: few
V: TRBV13
J: TRBJ1-6
DNA: TGTGCCAGCAGCTTAGGGACAGCTCTGCGTTCACCCCTCCACTTT
CDR3: CASSLGTALRSPLHF

D: TRBD1
size: NA
V: TRBV12-5
J: TRBJ2-2
DNA: TGTGCTAGTGGTTTGGTAGGTGACAGGGTGGCCGGGGAGCTGTTTTTT
CDR3: CASGLVGDRVAGELFF

D: TRBD1
size: NA
V: TRBV4-3
J: TRBJ1-5
DNA: TGCGCCAGCAGCCAAGACCTGAGGACAGGGTCGAAGGAGCCCCAGCATTTT
CDR3: CASSQDLRTGSKEPQHF

D: TRBD2
size: NA
V: TRBV6-1
J: TRBJ2-5
DNA: TGTGCCAGCAGTGGCGGGGGAACAGAGACCCAGTACTTC
CDR3: CASSGGGTETQYF

D: NA
size: NA
V: TRBV2
J: TRBJ1-5
DNA: TGTGCCAGCGAGTCCCGAATGGGCAATCAGCCCCAGCATTTT
CDR3: CASESRMGNQPQHF

D: TRBD2
size: NA
V: TRBV5-6
J: TRBJ2-5
DNA: TGTGCCAGCAGCTCTGCTAGCGGGGGGCGGCAAGAGACCCAGTACTTC
CDR3: CASSSASGGRQETQYF

D: TRBD2
size: NA
V: TRBV6-5
J: TRBJ2-1
DNA: TGTGCCAGCAGTTACTCGAGTACTAGCGGGGAGGAGCAGTTCTTC
CDR3: CASSYSSTSGEEQFF

D: NA
size: NA
V: TRBV11-2
J: TRBJ1-1
DNA: TGTGCCAGCAGCTTAGATTCGAGGGTGCGGGGCCTGAACACTGAAGCTTTCTTT
CDR3: CASSLDSRVRGLNTEAFF